This T cell receptor (beta chain) derives from a study of blood T cells in healthy people across ages. V lost 7 bases, J lost 0 bases, and 7 bases stayed unmatched. The germline CDR1 and CDR2 sequences are DFQATT and SNEGSKA (reference sequence). CDR3 length: 16 residues. The use of a sample-barcoded 5' primer and a J-beta primer mix characterized a second PCR of roughly 6 to 11 cycles. TCRdb processed the 5' RACE reads anew with MiXCR; each CDR3 protein has one entry. The profile covers roughly 900,000 distinct CDR3 sequences, with 29% appearing a single time and roughly a sixth taken by the ten largest. Study-wide results and caveats: There was a strong correlation between TCR beta diversity and naive T cell percentage. A roughly linear age-dependent decrease characterized TCR beta diversity per million T cells.

This clonotype was found a few times. Antigen: not known. The sequenced material came from blood. The chain combines TRBV20-1 with TRBJ2-6; 9 bases map to TRBD1. This receptor was taken from a woman of 80 years or more in good health. As DNA, the CDR3 is TGCAGTGGGAGACAGGGGGGAAGCTCTGGGGCCAACGTCCTGACTTTC. Protein: CSGRQGGSSGANVLTF.